A selection of T cell receptor beta chains follows, all from one sample in a study of cytomegalovirus exposure and HLA in healthy donors. Produced via immunoSEQ multiplex PCR; TCRdb's table is partial and in-frame only. The repertoire shows about 160,000 clones; the top ten hold around 1.2%. Sequenced sample: PBMCs. These receptor sequences come from a woman in her sixties or seventies in good health and CMV-seronegative. The CDR3 runs from the conserved cysteine through the conserved F or W. A D gene is named only where the DNA matches it firmly.

d_gene,j_gene,v_gene,CDR3aa,CDR3nt
TRBD1,TRBJ1-2,TRBV5-1,CASSLDPTGGRYTF,TGCGCCAGCAGCTTGGATCCGACAGGGGGACGCTACACCTTC
.,TRBJ2-3,TRBV7-9,CASSFQRAKVDTQYF,TGTGCCAGCAGCTTCCAGCGGGCGAAGGTTGATACGCAGTATTTT
TRBD1,TRBJ1-6,TRBV7-9,CASSGGTANSPLHF,TGTGCCAGCAGCGGGGGGACAGCGAATTCACCCCTCCACTTT
TRBD1,TRBJ2-7,TRBV7-6,CASSLQGGQDLYEQYF,TGTGCCAGCAGCCTGCAGGGGGGACAGGACCTCTACGAGCAGTACTTC
.,TRBJ2-2,TRBV10-3,CAISEDGRNTGELFF,TGTGCCATCAGTGAGGACGGGAGGAACACCGGGGAGCTGTTTTTT
.,TRBJ2-5,TRBV29-1,CSVNRAWETQYF,TGCAGCGTGAACAGGGCCTGGGAGACCCAGTACTTC
.,TRBJ2-3,TRBV7-2,CATRRGAGTDTQYF,TGTGCCACACGTCGGGGGGCAGGCACAGATACGCAGTATTTT
.,TRBJ2-7,TRBV7-6,CASSRYRSYEQYF,TGTGCCAGCAGCAGATACAGGTCCTACGAGCAGTACTTC
TRBD1,TRBJ1-2,TRBV6-5,CASSLRQGYGYTF,TGTGCCAGCAGCCTAAGACAGGGCTATGGCTACACCTTC
.,TRBJ2-7,TRBV7-9,CASSFSSSYEQYF,TGTGCCAGCAGCTTTAGTTCTAGCTACGAGCAGTACTTC
.,TRBJ1-1,TRBV7-2,CASSPWREMNTEAFF,TGTGCCAGCAGCCCTTGGCGGGAGATGAACACTGAAGCTTTCTTT
TRBD1,TRBJ2-2,TRBV5-5,CASSLQGAPNTGELFF,TGTGCCAGCAGCTTACAGGGGGCGCCGAACACCGGGGAGCTGTTTTTT